This T cell receptor (beta chain) is drawn from a study of T cell clonality in common variable immunodeficiency. Broader study findings: The cause of increased CVID clonality remains unclear without subpopulation sequencing. CVID subjects showed higher TCRbeta clonality than healthy controls.

Data came from immunoSEQ multiplex PCR; TCRdb stores just in-frame clones and leaves some out. This sample carries tens of thousands of clones, none of them present only once. This clone was found many times. What it recognizes is unknown. The missing CDR3 end, 3 residues past where the read stops, is filled in from the germline J gene. This CDR3 is 14 amino acids long. V gave up 7 bases and J gave up 0 bases, with 13 bases separating them. Germline-derived CDR1 and CDR2 are MNHEY and SVGEGT. The V call is TRBV6-2 or TRBV6-3, the J call TRBJ2-7; D is ambiguous. The TCR originated in a person aged 18 to 75 in good health. Sequencing was performed on peripheral blood mononuclear cells. The sequenced part of the CDR3 DNA is TGTGCCAGCAATAGGCGGCCATTCTCCTACGAG. This encodes CASNRRPFSYE. The CDR3 in full is CASNRRPFSYEQYF.